This T cell receptor (beta chain) originates from a study of CD8 T cells in Susac syndrome. Study-wide points: Expansion of clones was not seen in the CD4+ T cell repertoires of Susac syndrome.

cDNA came from about 0.51 to 1 ug RNA primed by random hexamers. TCRdb itself ran the immunoSEQ multiplex PCR reads through MiXCR, one entry per CDR3 protein. The data contain approximately 260,000 distinct CDR3 sequences, almost 97% of them singletons. A word on this clonotype: Its antigen is unknown.

CDR3 length: 16 residues. CDR1 and CDR2 (germline): DFQATT, SNEGSKA (reference sequence). V dropped 0 bases and J dropped 5; count of bases not matched to a gene: 9. The sequenced material came from CD4+ T cells from PBMCs. This sequence originates from a human donor with Susac syndrome. This rearrangement joins TRBV20-1 to TRBJ2-5; 10 bases line up with TRBD2. The CDR3 DNA follows: TGCAGTGCTAGAGATTTGAGCGGGAGGGCCCCGGAGACCCAGTACTTC. It encodes CSARDLSGRAPETQYF.